This T cell receptor (beta chain) originates from a study of a mutant IDH1 vaccine in newly diagnosed glioma (dated by TCRdb to the early 2020s). About the full investigation: Patients were given eight vaccinations, in weeks 1, 3, 5, 7, 11, 15, 19 and 23, which matched visits V03 through V10. In the chemotherapy-containing groups, vaccination started alongside temozolomide cycles, whereas in patients who had radiotherapy alone it started 4-6 weeks after radiotherapy. The approximately 30 treated patients were approximately 62% male and roughly 40% female, with a mean age of approximately 40 years. Peripheral blood samples were drawn at six visits, namely V03 (baseline), V05, V07, V10, V12 and V13. Prior to enrollment, standard therapy consisting of radiotherapy alone, temozolomide alone, or radiochemotherapy with temozolomide had been administered to patients, with the combination being received by most patients. Longitudinal TCRB deep sequencing was performed for 20 to 30 treated patients wherever samples were available for exploratory analyses.

Comments on this clone: The specificity of this receptor is unknown. No qualities accompany the bases; no much larger clone lies one base away.

From the cysteine up to the phenylalanine, the CDR3 has a length of 17 residues. Here the CDR3 DNA is all that survives: 51 bases in frame from base 1. Looking up the germline V gene yields CDR1 SGHRS and CDR2 YFSETQ. V is cut back by 1 base and J by 6 bases, with 14 bases in the junction unmatched. The library was obtained by the immunoSEQ multiplex PCR assay. Following the manufacturer's protocol, the hsTCRB Kit was used to amplify rearranged TCR beta chain sequences. Sequencing of TCRB libraries was carried out on an Illumina MiSeq. Regarding the original processing steps: The proprietary platform of the kit vendor was used for demultiplexing, trimming and gene mapping. What TCRdb holds here is the immuneACCESS table cut down to in-frame rearrangements. Part of the clones is not present; checked against another copy, under half of the missing clones reflect an unresolved V gene, and the others are unexplained. The DNA was the basis for D and trimming; V, J and clone size are from that table. Across this sample there are some 26,000 clones, with roughly 85% seen only once. Of the sample, about a sixth is held by the ten largest clones.

Overall study results and their limits: Immune responses induced by the vaccine were seen in approximately 93% of patients across multiple MHC alleles. Selection of PBMC samples for TCRB deep sequencing was based on availability. Changes in the top peripheral T cell clonotypes picked up by TCRB sequencing did not appear to be linked to pseudoprogression. The authors noted that analyses of patient blood samples could not be reproduced because of sample limitations.

The time point label corresponds to: week 23, last vaccination. Every vaccine dose consisted of 300 ug of a 20-mer mutant IDH1 peptide in Montanide, administered subcutaneously together with topical imiquimod. All donors had newly diagnosed IDH1-mutant astrocytomas of WHO grade 3 or 4 that showed loss of nuclear ATRX. The samples were drawn from NOA16, a multicentre, single-arm, open-label phase I trial in Germany that tested a mutant IDH1 peptide vaccine in humans for the first time. Genomic DNA for TCRB sequencing was isolated from EDTA blood with the DNeasy Blood and Tissue Kit. Sequenced material: PBMCs, taken from a glioma patient whose treatment included an IDH1 peptide vaccine. The clonotype originates from a woman aged 25 to 39 with glioma. Recombination linked TRBV5-1 to TRBJ2-3; the junction holds 7 bases that match TRBD1. The base sequence is TGCGCCAGCAGCTTGCGCCCCAGACAGGGTGGAGGTGATACGCAGTATTTT. It translates as CASSLRPRQGGGDTQYF.